This is a list of T cell receptor beta chains from one sample in a study of cytomegalovirus exposure and HLA in healthy donors. The data were produced by immunoSEQ multiplex PCR, yet TCRdb's version contains in-frame clones alone and is incomplete. The sample lists about 65,000 clones, roughly 94% occurring once. Sequencing was done on a sample of PBMCs. Every receptor here comes from a man between 18 and 29 years old in good health and CMV-seropositive. Each CDR3 is given with its conserved first and last residue. Only part of the rows carry a size: once, few, many, or a class if the clone is expanded.

size: few
V: TRBV6-1
CDR3: CASSEDAGTGQPQHF

size: NA
V: TRBV29-1
CDR3: CSVEITVNTEAFF

size: NA
V: TRBV6-1
CDR3: CASITGGVWAEQYF

size: NA
V: TRBV11-2
CDR3: CASSRRDRGFF

size: NA
V: TRBV9
CDR3: CASSGRLNTEAFF

size: NA
V: TRBV19
CDR3: CASSIEAGFNQPQHF

size: NA
V: TRBV7-2
CDR3: CASSQTGQDSYEQYF

size: NA
V: TRBV7-3
CDR3: CASSLTGGHFEGMNTEAFF

size: NA
V: TRBV19
CDR3: CASSINPLSGRADEQYF

size: NA
V: TRBV7-2
CDR3: CASSGRGNTIYF

size: NA
V: TRBV9
CDR3: CASSVTGNMNTEAFF

size: NA
V: TRBV4-1
CDR3: CASSQIGQGAGELFF

size: NA
V: TRBV7-7
CDR3: CASSLGLAGDRTQETQYF

size: NA
V: TRBV13
CDR3: CASSLGDRGYEQYF

size: NA
V: TRBV2
CDR3: CASRRDRASTDTQYF

size: NA
V: TRBV6-1
CDR3: CASSDYSWESTDTQYF

size: NA
V: TRBV27
CDR3: CASSLSGRGGYTF

size: NA
V: TRBV14
CDR3: CASSGRQGRNEAFF

size: NA
V: TRBV16
CDR3: CASSQSQGGIQYF

size: NA
V: TRBV4-1
CDR3: CASSQEMEGSYEQYF

size: once
V: TRBV27
CDR3: CASRGTGGDTEAFF

size: NA
V: TRBV27
CDR3: CASSFSSHANYGYTF

size: NA
V: TRBV20-1
CDR3: CSASSRYEQYF

size: once
V: TRBV18
CDR3: CASSPSSGLRETQYF

size: once
V: TRBV4-3
CDR3: CASSQSLAGELYEQYF

size: NA
V: TRBV6-1
CDR3: CASRGTGIGNQPQHF

size: NA
V: TRBV28
CDR3: CASSLTVNTEAFF

size: NA
V: TRBV18
CDR3: CASSPGGSGNEQFF

size: NA
V: TRBV28
CDR3: CASSLFRSNEQFF

size: NA
V: TRBV18
CDR3: CASSQLARGSGNTIYF

size: NA
V: TRBV15
CDR3: CATSRERSTEAFF

size: NA
V: TRBV19
CDR3: CASSISAGSEQYF

size: NA
V: TRBV19
CDR3: CASSIVQGTGANVLTF

size: NA
V: TRBV2
CDR3: CASSEEQGMYGYTF

size: NA
V: TRBV5-1
CDR3: CASSLVTSGIGTYNEQFF

size: NA
V: TRBV29-1
CDR3: CSVAGGGLAGEEQYF

size: NA
V: TRBV10-2
CDR3: CASSESLGTGYYEQYF

size: NA
V: TRBV9
CDR3: CASTGMNYGYTF

size: NA
V: TRBV6-4
CDR3: CASRHQSHNEQFF

size: NA
V: TRBV5-1
CDR3: CASSFGTGSSGNTIYF

size: NA
V: TRBV30
CDR3: CAWSDRGKPQHF

size: once
V: TRBV27
CDR3: CASGRGGTETQYF

size: NA
V: TRBV4-1
CDR3: CASSLRGLTDTDTQYF

size: NA
V: TRBV10-1
CDR3: CASSELTGAYNEQFF

size: NA
V: TRBV2
CDR3: CASTPVSRSSYEQYF

size: NA
V: TRBV15
CDR3: CATSRQDYRTQETQYF

size: NA
V: TRBV18
CDR3: CASSLLDSHNADTQYF

size: NA
V: TRBV2
CDR3: CASSRDYGYTF

size: NA
V: TRBV25-1
CDR3: CASSDPGQGAYNEQFF

size: NA
V: TRBV6-5
CDR3: CASSYLPSGGLNEQYF

size: NA
V: TRBV5-1
CDR3: CASSAGGTGLNTEAFF